Each of the 17 T cell receptor beta chains below was sequenced from the same sample in a study of blood T cell repertoires in COVID-19. TCRdb's copy holds only in-frame clones and misses some; the assay was immunoSEQ multiplex PCR. The sample consists of about 270,000 clones, about 84% of them appearing once. The sample consisted of peripheral blood. Source of these receptors: a woman of 80 years or more with COVID-19, enrolled during active disease.

Here the CDR3 reads CASSPTGSSGELFF. In nucleotides, the CDR3 is TGTGCCAGCTCACCAACGGGATCCAGCGGGGAGCTGTTTTTT. The V and J genes are TRBV18 and TRBJ2-2; TRBD2 might be the D (5 bases). CDR3 length equals 14 residues. Per the germline V gene, CDR1 is KGHSH and CDR2 is LQKENI. Trimming took 2 bases from V and 7 from J, leaving 11 bases between them.

V usage is TRBV5-1 and J usage is TRBJ2-7; tentative D call: TRBD1 (6 bases). CDR3 length equals 14 residues. Germline assignment: CDR1 SGHRS and CDR2 YFSETQ. V was shortened by 0 bases and J by 4 bases, with 11 bases between the two germline ends. The CDR3 region has the DNA TGCGCCAGCAGCTTGGGGGGTCAGGGGTACGAGCAGTACGTC. This gives the protein CASSLGGQGYEQYV.

V usage is TRBV28 and J usage is TRBJ1-2; 7 nucleotides line up with TRBD1. V was clipped by 5 bases and J by 4 bases; unmatched bases: 10. CDR3 length equals 15 residues. Germline lookup yields CDR1 MDHEN and CDR2 SYDVKM. CDR3 amino acids: CASSPDRSLAYGYTF. Written as DNA, the CDR3 is TGTGCCAGCAGTCCGGACAGGAGCCTTGCCTATGGCTACACCTTC.

V gene TRBV28 combines with J gene TRBJ1-5; weak D call: TRBD1 (6 bases). V lost 6 bases to trimming and J lost 4 bases, with 13 bases between them. This CDR3 region has 14 residues. CDR1 and CDR2 (germline): MDHEN, SYDVKM. CDR3 sequence: CASRQQGSNQPQHF. As DNA, the CDR3 is TGTGCCAGCAGGCAACAGGGTTCAAATCAGCCCCAGCATTTT.

The count of this clone is one. The genes are TRBV7-9 and TRBJ1-3; D uncertain. Trimming stripped 4 bases from V and 3 bases from J, with 10 bases between. The CDR3 has 14 amino acids. The germline V gene has CDR1 SEHNR and CDR2 FQNEAQ (reference sequence). Here the CDR3 DNA reads TGTGCCAGCAGCTCCCCGGGGATTGGAAACACCATATATTTT. It encodes CASSSPGIGNTIYF.

This chain joins TRBV6-2 or TRBV6-3 and TRBJ1-1, with D hard to call. The CDR3 covers 12 residues. V was clipped by 7 bases and J by 6 bases, with 12 bases between them. Germline V lookup: CDR1 MNHEY, CDR2 SVGEGT. CDR3 sequence reads: CASTPYPPEAFF. DNA for the CDR3: TGTGCCAGCACCCCATATCCCCCTGAAGCTTTCTTT.

The V gene is TRBV12-3 or TRBV12-4, the J gene TRBJ1-2; 8 bases are a match to TRBD1. The CDR3 totals 13 residues. After removal of 6 bases from V and 2 bases from J, the junction contained 2 bases not matched to a gene. The CDR3 nucleotides are TGTGCCAGCAGGAGACAGGGGAACTATGGCTACACCTTC. This sequence encodes CASRRQGNYGYTF.

The gene calls are TRBV6-5 and TRBJ1-6; TRBD1 matches at 7 bases. Germline V gene sequence: CDR1 MNHEY, CDR2 SVGAGI. CDR3 size: 14 residues. The trim removed 6 bases at V and 10 bases at J, leaving 9 bases unmatched. This CDR3 reads CASSRDSPRSPLHF. The CDR3, as DNA: TGTGCCAGCAGCCGGGACAGCCCTAGGTCACCCCTCCACTTT.

This chain links TRBV5-5 with TRBJ2-2; 7 bases are shared with TRBD1. The CDR3 length is 14 residues. V shed 4 bases and J 8 bases; nucleotides not matched to a gene: 8. Germline CDR1 SGHKS, CDR2 YYEKEE (reference sequence). Here the CDR3 reads CASSRDRVSGELFF. In DNA form, the CDR3 reads TGTGCCAGCAGCCGCGACAGGGTCAGTGGGGAGCTGTTTTTT. Full variable domain (outside the CDR3, taken from reference TRBV5-5 and TRBJ2-2): DAGVTQSPTHLIKTRGQQVTLRCSPISGHKSVSWYQQVLGQGPQFIFQYYEKEERGRGNFPDRFSARQFPNYSSELNVNALLLGDSALYLCASSRDRVSGELFFGEGSRLTVL.

The rearrangement uses TRBV10-3 and TRBJ2-2; 7 bases fit TRBD2. Trimming removed 6 bases from V and 5 bases from J; junction bases left unmatched: 9. The CDR3 contains 15 residues. The germline CDR1 and CDR2 sequences are ENHRY and SYGVKD. The CDR3 spells CAIRDGRGYTGELFF. The CDR3 DNA is TGTGCCATCAGAGATGGGCGGGGGTATACCGGGGAGCTGTTTTTT.

This chain joins TRBV5-1 and TRBJ1-2; TRBD1 agrees at 8 bases. V was clipped by 0 bases and J by 4 bases; unmatched bases: 5. Germline V lookup: CDR1 SGHRS, CDR2 YFSETQ. There are 15 residues in the CDR3. CDR3 sequence: CASSLAGGVSYGYTF. The CDR3 bases are TGCGCCAGCAGCTTGGCAGGGGGCGTATCCTATGGCTACACCTTC.

The chain links TRBV6-5 to TRBJ1-5, with D perhaps matching TRBD1 (5 bases). Germline values: CDR1 MNHEY, CDR2 SVGAGI. Trimming removed 2 bases from V and 5 bases from J, with 13 bases in between. The CDR3 has 15 residues. The CDR3 DNA reads as TGTGCCAGCAGTTACCCTCAGGGTCGGGATCAGCCCCAGCATTTT. This encodes CASSYPQGRDQPQHF.

This clone was observed a single time. The chain links TRBV11-2 to TRBJ1-4; unclear D gene. V lost 5 bases and J lost 4, with 11 bases in between. From germline, CDR1 is SGHAT and CDR2 FQNNGV. CDR3 length: 14 amino acids. The CDR3 spells CASSLNGFNEKLFF. CDR3 DNA sequence: TGTGCCAGCAGCCTTAACGGGTTTAATGAAAAACTGTTTTTT.

The V call is TRBV9, the J call TRBJ2-5; 9 nucleotides align to TRBD1. V shed 3 bases, J shed 4 bases, and the junction held 13 bases outside the gene matches. CDR3 length: 17 amino acids. The germline V gene has CDR1 SGDLS and CDR2 YYNGEE. CDR3 protein: CASSAGAGQGSGETQYF. CDR3 DNA: TGTGCCAGCAGCGCGGGGGCAGGACAGGGGTCGGGAGAGACCCAGTACTTC. Full variable domain (outside the CDR3, taken from reference TRBV9 and TRBJ2-5): DSGVTQTPKHLITATGQRVTLRCSPRSGDLSVYWYQQSLDQGLQFLIQYYNGEERAKGNILERFSAQQFPDLHSELNLSSLELGDSALYFCASSAGAGQGSGETQYFGPGTRLLVL.

V is TRBV2 and J is TRBJ1-6; TRBD1 is a possible D gene (5 bases). The CDR3 length is 14 residues. Trimming removed 6 bases from V and 1 base from J, with 7 bases in between. CDR1 SNHLY and CDR2 FYNNEI come from the germline V gene. CDR3 loop: CASRGASYNSPLHF. CDR3 in DNA: TGTGCCAGCAGAGGGGCATCCTATAATTCACCCCTCCACTTT.

A word on this clone: The sample has other DNA sequences that encode this CDR3 too. The chain uses TRBV28 and TRBJ1-2; perhaps TRBD1 as D (5 bases). The V gene's germline CDR1 is MDHEN and CDR2 SYDVKM. V was pared by 6 bases and J by 3 bases, with 11 bases between. There are 13 residues in the CDR3. The CDR3 coding sequence is TGTGCCAGCAGCCTGGGGGGGGACTATGGCTACACCTTC. Translating it yields CASSLGGDYGYTF.

The chain combines TRBV19 with TRBJ2-1; D might be TRBD1 (6 bases). With 1 base removed from V and 2 bases from J, the gap between germline ends came to 12 bases. This CDR3 is built from 16 residues. CDR1 and CDR2 (germline): LNHDA, SQIVND (reference sequence). The DNA for the CDR3 is TGTGCCAGTAGTATAGGAACCGGGACAACCTACAATGAGCAGTTCTTC. This translates into CASSIGTGTTYNEQFF.